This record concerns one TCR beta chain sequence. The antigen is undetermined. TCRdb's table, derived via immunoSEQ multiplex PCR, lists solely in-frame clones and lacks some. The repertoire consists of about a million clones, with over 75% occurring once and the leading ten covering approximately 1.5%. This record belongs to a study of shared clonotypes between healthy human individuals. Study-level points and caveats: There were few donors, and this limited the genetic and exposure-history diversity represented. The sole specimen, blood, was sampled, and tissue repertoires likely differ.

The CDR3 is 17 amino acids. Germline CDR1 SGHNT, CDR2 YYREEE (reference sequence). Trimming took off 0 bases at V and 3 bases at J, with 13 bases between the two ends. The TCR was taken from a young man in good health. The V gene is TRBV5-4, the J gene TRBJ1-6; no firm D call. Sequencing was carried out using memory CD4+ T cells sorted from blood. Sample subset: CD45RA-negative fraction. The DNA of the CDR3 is TGTGCCAGCAGCTTGGCCGTCGGCGGGGACTATAATTCACCCCTCCACTTT. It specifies CASSLAVGGDYNSPLHF.